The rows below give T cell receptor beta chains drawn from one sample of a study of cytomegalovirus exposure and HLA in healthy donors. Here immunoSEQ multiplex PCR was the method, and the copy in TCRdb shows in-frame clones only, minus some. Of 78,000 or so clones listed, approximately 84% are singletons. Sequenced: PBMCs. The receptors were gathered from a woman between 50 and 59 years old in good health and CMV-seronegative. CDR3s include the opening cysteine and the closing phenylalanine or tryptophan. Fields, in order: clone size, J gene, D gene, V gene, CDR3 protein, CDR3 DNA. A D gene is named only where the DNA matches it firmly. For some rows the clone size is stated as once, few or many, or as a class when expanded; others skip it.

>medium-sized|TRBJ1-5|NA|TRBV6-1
CASSEIGGSGSQHF
TGTGCCAGCAGTGAAATAGGTGGGAGTGGTAGCCAGCATTTT
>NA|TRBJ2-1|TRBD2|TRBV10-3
CAIIRTSGRFYNEQFF
TGTGCCATCATTAGAACTAGCGGGAGGTTCTACAATGAGCAGTTCTTC
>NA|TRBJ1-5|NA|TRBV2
CASSAGTTSNQPQHF
TGTGCCAGCAGTGCCGGGACAACAAGCAATCAGCCCCAGCATTTT
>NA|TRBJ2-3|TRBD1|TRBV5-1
CASSLALTGGAGDTQYF
TGCGCCAGCAGCTTGGCCCTCACAGGGGGCGCGGGAGATACGCAGTATTTT
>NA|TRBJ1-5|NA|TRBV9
CASSVGYGNQPQHF
TGTGCCAGCAGCGTAGGCTACGGCAATCAGCCCCAGCATTTT
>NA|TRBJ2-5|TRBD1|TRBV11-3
CASSPGTGGETQYF
TGTGCCAGCAGCCCCGGGACAGGGGGAGAGACCCAGTACTTC
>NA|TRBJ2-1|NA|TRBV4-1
CASSQDYYNEQFF
TGCGCCAGCAGCCAAGACTACTACAATGAGCAGTTCTTC
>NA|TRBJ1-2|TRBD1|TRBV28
CASSSQGAHGYTF
TGTGCCAGCAGTTCCCAGGGGGCGCATGGCTACACCTTC
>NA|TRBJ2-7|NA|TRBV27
CASSLDFRAYEQYF
TGTGCCAGCAGTTTAGACTTCAGGGCCTACGAGCAGTACTTC
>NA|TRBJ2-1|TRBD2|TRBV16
CASSQSRGGDNEQFF
TGTGCCAGCAGCCAATCTCGCGGGGGGGACAATGAGCAGTTCTTC
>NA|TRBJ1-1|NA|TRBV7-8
CASSLGGTGPGTEAFF
TGTGCCAGCAGCTTAGGGGGCACAGGGCCAGGCACTGAAGCTTTCTTT
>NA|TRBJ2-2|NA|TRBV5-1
CASSFQTGELFF
TGCGCCAGCAGCTTTCAGACCGGGGAGCTGTTTTTT
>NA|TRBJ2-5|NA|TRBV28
CASKRLTLTETQYF
TGTGCCAGCAAGAGGCTGACCCTTACAGAGACCCAGTACTTC
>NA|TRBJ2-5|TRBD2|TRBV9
CASSPGLQETQYF
TGTGCCAGCAGCCCGGGACTACAAGAGACCCAGTACTTC
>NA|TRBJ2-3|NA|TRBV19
CASSIAASTDTQYF
TGTGCCAGTAGTATCGCGGCCAGCACAGATACGCAGTATTTT
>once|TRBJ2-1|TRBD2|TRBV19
CASSGDYLKVNEQFF
TGTGCCAGTAGCGGGGACTACCTCAAGGTCAATGAGCAGTTCTTC
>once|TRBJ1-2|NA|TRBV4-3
CASSQDLQALGYTF
TGCGCCAGCAGCCAAGATCTCCAAGCTCTTGGCTACACCTTC
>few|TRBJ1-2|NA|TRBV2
CATSADNSANYGYTF
TGTGCCACTTCGGCAGACAACTCGGCTAACTATGGCTACACCTTC
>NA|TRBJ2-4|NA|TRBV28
CASTSKNIQYF
TGTGCCAGCACATCCAAAAACATTCAGTACTTC
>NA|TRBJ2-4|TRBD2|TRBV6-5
CASSQLGGTKNIQYF
TGTGCCAGCAGTCAGCTGGGGGGGACCAAAAACATTCAGTACTTC
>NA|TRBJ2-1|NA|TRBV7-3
CASSLSLYNEQFF
TGTGCCAGCAGCTTAAGTCTTTACAATGAGCAGTTCTTC
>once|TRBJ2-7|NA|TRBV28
CASSFPSSSYEQYF
TGTGCCAGCAGTTTCCCGTCGAGCTCCTACGAGCAGTACTTC
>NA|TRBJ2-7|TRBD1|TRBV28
CASSSDRDEQYF
TGTGCCAGCAGTTCAGACAGGGACGAGCAGTACTTC
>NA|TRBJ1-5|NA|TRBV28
CASGPGAGEPQPQHF
TGTGCCAGCGGCCCAGGGGCAGGGGAGCCTCAGCCCCAGCATTTT
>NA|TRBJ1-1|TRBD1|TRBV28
CASSFPGGTATEAFF
TGTGCCAGCAGTTTCCCCGGCGGGACAGCAACTGAAGCTTTCTTT
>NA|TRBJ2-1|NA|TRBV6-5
CASSNRDNLYNEQFF
TGTGCCAGCAGCAACCGAGACAACCTATACAATGAGCAGTTCTTC
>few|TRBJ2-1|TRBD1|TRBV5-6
CASSSDRVSSYNEQFF
TGTGCCAGCAGTTCTGACAGGGTCAGCTCCTACAATGAGCAGTTCTTC
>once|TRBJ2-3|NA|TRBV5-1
CASSGGLTADTQYF
TGCGCCAGCAGCGGGGGACTCACGGCTGATACGCAGTATTTT
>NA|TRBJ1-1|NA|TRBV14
CASSQVGLRGTEAFF
TGTGCCAGCAGCCAAGTAGGGCTCAGAGGGACTGAAGCTTTCTTT
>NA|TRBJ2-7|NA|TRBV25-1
CASSLQGGKYEQYF
TGTGCCAGCAGTTTACAGGGGGGGAAATACGAGCAGTACTTC
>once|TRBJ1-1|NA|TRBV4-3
CASSQTDKGYEAFF
TGCGCCAGCAGCCAAACGGACAAAGGATATGAAGCTTTCTTT
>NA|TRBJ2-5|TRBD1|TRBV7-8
CASSPQGAGETQYF
TGTGCCAGCAGTCCACAGGGGGCCGGGGAGACCCAGTACTTC
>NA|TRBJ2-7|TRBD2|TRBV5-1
CASSVGTSGREQYF
TGCGCCAGCAGCGTCGGGACTAGCGGGAGGGAGCAGTACTTC
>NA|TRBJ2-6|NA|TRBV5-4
CASSLPGANVLTF
TGTGCCAGCAGCTTGCCGGGGGCCAACGTCCTGACTTTC
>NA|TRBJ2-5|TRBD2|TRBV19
CASSTGTSGTYQETQYF
TGTGCCAGTAGTACCGGGACTAGCGGGACGTACCAAGAGACCCAGTACTTC
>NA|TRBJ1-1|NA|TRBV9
CASSVDAGARQAEAFF
TGTGCCAGCAGCGTAGATGCGGGGGCGCGGCAGGCTGAAGCTTTCTTT
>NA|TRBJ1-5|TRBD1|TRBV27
CASSLTGGYQPQHF
TGTGCCAGCAGTTTGACAGGGGGCTATCAGCCCCAGCATTTT
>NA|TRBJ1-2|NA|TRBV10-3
CAITEGGNYGYTF
TGTGCCATCACCGAGGGCGGGAACTATGGCTACACCTTC
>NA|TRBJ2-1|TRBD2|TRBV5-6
CASSLGGGGYNEQFF
TGTGCCAGCAGCTTGGGTGGGGGGGGATACAATGAGCAGTTCTTC
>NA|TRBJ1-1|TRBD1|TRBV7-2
CASSPGQLLLEAEAFF
TGTGCCAGCAGTCCGGGACAGTTGCTCCTAGAGGCTGAAGCTTTCTTT
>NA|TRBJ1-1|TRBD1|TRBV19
CASSSTGTARAEAFF
TGTGCCAGTAGTTCGACCGGGACAGCCCGCGCTGAAGCTTTCTTT
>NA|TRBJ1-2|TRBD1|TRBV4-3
CASSQDRDSPYGYTF
TGCGCCAGCAGCCAAGATCGGGACAGTCCCTATGGCTACACCTTC
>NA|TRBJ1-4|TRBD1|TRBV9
CASSGGTAINEKLFF
TGTGCCAGCAGCGGGGGGACAGCGATTAATGAAAAACTGTTTTTT
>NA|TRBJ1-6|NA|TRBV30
CAWTTANSPLHF
TGTGCCTGGACAACAGCAAATTCACCCCTCCACTTT
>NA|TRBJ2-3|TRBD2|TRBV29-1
CSVEDMRGALSSTDTQYF
TGCAGCGTTGAAGACATGCGGGGGGCACTTTCTAGCACAGATACGCAGTATTTT
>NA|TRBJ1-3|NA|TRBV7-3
CASSLSGQFSGNTIYF
TGTGCCAGCAGCTTATCAGGACAGTTCTCTGGAAACACCATATATTTT
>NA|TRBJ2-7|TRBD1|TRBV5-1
CASSLAFGDSSYEQYF
TGCGCCAGCAGCTTGGCTTTCGGGGACAGCTCCTACGAGCAGTACTTC
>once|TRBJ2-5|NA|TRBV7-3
CASSSANQETQYF
TGTGCCAGCAGCTCCGCTAACCAAGAGACCCAGTACTTC
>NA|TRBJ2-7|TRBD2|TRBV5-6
CASSFSSGDHPYEQYF
TGTGCCAGCAGCTTTTCTAGCGGCGATCACCCTTACGAGCAGTACTTC